This TCR beta chain derives from a study of T cell changes during pregnancy in multiple sclerosis. V shed 0 bases and J shed 4 bases, with 6 bases lying between them. CDR3 length: 14 residues. Germline V gene sequence: CDR1 MNHEY, CDR2 SVGAGI. Assay: immunoSEQ multiplex PCR; the TCRdb copy retains only in-frame clones and omits some. Of 85,000 to 110,000 clones in the sample, 92% were seen once. The J gene is TRBJ1-4, the V gene TRBV6-5; D uncertain. This receptor was identified in a female donor with multiple sclerosis, enrolled in a pregnancy study. This material consisted of peripheral blood, taken after pregnancy. The CDR3 bases are TGTGCCAGCAGTTACTCGAACGGTAATGAAAAACTGTTTTTT. Translating gives CASSYSNGNEKLFF.